The 18 T cell receptor beta chains reported below all come from one sample, sequenced in a study of vaccination and CD4 T cells after COVID-19. No antigen is known for these receptors. An Oncomine TCR Beta short-read assay was used to sequence the DNA from cultured CD4+ T cells. TCRdb called the PCR reads again in MiXCR, with one record for every CDR3 protein. The sample carries around 12,000 distinct CDR3 sequences, about 45% recorded once. Documented treatment: roughly 11-day PBMC culture with coronavirus spike peptide pools or control peptides (ViraFEST assay). The source material was CD4+ T cells from blood, cultured in vitro. These receptors all stem from a human donor who had recovered from COVID-19.

The genes are TRBV7-3 and TRBJ2-1; D may be TRBD1 or TRBD2 (5 bases each). The CDR3 runs to 15 residues. Germline V lookup: CDR1 SGHTA, CDR2 FQGTGA. Deletions cut 1 base from V and 4 bases from J, with 11 bases between. Here the CDR3 DNA reads TGTGCCAGCAGCTTAAGGTTAGGGGAGTACAATGAGCAGTTCTTC. Translation: CASSLRLGEYNEQFF.

This clonotype was seen a few times. The rearrangement joins TRBV5-1 to TRBJ2-7; 7 bases agree with TRBD2. The germline V gene has CDR1 SGHRS and CDR2 YFSETQ. The CDR3 is 13 amino acids. The V segment lost 4 bases and the J segment 3 bases; nucleotides outside the gene matches: 4. In DNA form, the CDR3 reads TGCGCCAGCAGCGACAGCGGGGACTACGAGCAGTACTTC. Translation gives CASSDSGDYEQYF. Looking up the rest from reference TRBV5-1 and TRBJ2-7 gives the full variable domain: KAGVTQTPRYLIKTRGQQVTLSCSPISGHRSVSWYQQTPGQGLQFLFEYFSETQRNKGNFPGRFSGRQFSNSRSEMNVSTLELGDSALYLCASSDSGDYEQYFGPGTRLTVT.

The chain couples TRBV25-1 to TRBJ1-2; 10 bases align to TRBD1. The J segment lost 1 base and the V segment lost 3 bases, leaving 11 bases of the junction unmatched. Germline V gene data show CDR1 as MGHDK and CDR2 as SYGVNS. The CDR3 is 18 residues long. This chain's CDR3 is CASSDAPRDRGNNYGYTF. CDR3 nucleotides: TGTGCCAGCAGTGACGCCCCTAGGGACAGGGGTAATAACTATGGCTACACCTTC.

This clonotype was detected only a few times. The genes are TRBV5-1 and TRBJ1-2; D is possibly TRBD1 (5 bases). Germline CDR1 reads SGHRS; CDR2 reads YFSETQ. The CDR3 has 14 amino acids. Trimming took 7 bases from V and 4 from J, leaving 17 bases between them. As DNA, the CDR3 is TGCGCCAGCTCCCTCTCCCCCGGGACCTATGGCTACACCTTC. It yields the protein CASSLSPGTYGYTF.

This clonotype was observed a handful of times. The chain uses TRBV20-1 and TRBJ1-2, with 7 bases identical to TRBD1. The CDR3 is 12 residues long. Trimming removed 4 bases from V and 5 bases from J; junction bases left unmatched: 4. Germline CDR1 DFQATT, CDR2 SNEGSKA (reference sequence). The CDR3 sequence is CSANTQGYGYTF. CDR3 DNA sequence: TGCAGTGCTAACACACAGGGGTATGGCTACACCTTC.

The genes are TRBV24-1 and TRBJ2-1; 9 positions match TRBD2. This CDR3 spans 15 amino acids. Germline assignment: CDR1 KGHDR and CDR2 SFDVKD. V lost 5 bases and J lost 5; bases outside the gene matches: 6. CDR3 loop: CATSGLAGRNNEQFF. CDR3 coding DNA: TGTGCCACCAGTGGTCTAGCGGGGAGGAACAATGAGCAGTTCTTC.

This clonotype has a handful of counts. V usage is TRBV15 and J usage is TRBJ1-4, with D hard to call. CDR3 length: 15 amino acids. The germline V gene has CDR1 LNHNV and CDR2 YYDKDF (reference sequence). V was cut by 5 bases and J by 0 bases, with 10 bases left in between. CDR3 in DNA: TGTGCCACCAGCCGTGACCCTGCAACTAATGAAAAACTGTTTTTT. This sequence encodes CATSRDPATNEKLFF.

The chain joins TRBV11-3 to TRBJ2-7; D not certain. The V gene's germline CDR1 is SGHNT and CDR2 YENEEA. The CDR3 consists of 16 residues. Deletions cut 1 base from V and 0 bases from J, with 13 bases between. CDR3 DNA sequence: TGTGCCAGCAGCTTAGTTGCAGGCTCAATCTCCTACGAGCAGTACTTC. Protein: CASSLVAGSISYEQYF. The full variable domain, its missing parts supplied by reference TRBV11-3 and TRBJ2-7, is EAGVVQSPRYKIIEKKQPVAFWCNPISGHNTLYWYLQNLGQGPELLIRYENEEAVDDSQLPKDRFSAERLKGVDSTLKIQPAELGDSAVYLCASSLVAGSISYEQYFGPGTRLTVT.

The chain links TRBV20-1 to TRBJ2-7; D call uncertain. This CDR3 is built from 12 residues. CDR1 is DFQATT and CDR2 is SNEGSKA in the germline V gene (reference sequence). Trimming left V 4 bases short and J 0 bases short, with 7 bases between. The CDR3 sequence is CSAKWYSYEQYF. As DNA, the CDR3 is TGCAGTGCTAAATGGTACTCCTACGAGCAGTACTTC.

This clonotype occurred a few times. The chain uses TRBV5-1 and TRBJ2-5; no clear D gene. The germline CDR1 and CDR2 sequences are SGHRS and YFSETQ. V was shortened by 0 bases and J by 7 bases, with 4 bases between the two germline ends. The CDR3 extends over 11 amino acids. CDR3 protein: CASSLDGTQYF. The CDR3 DNA reads as TGCGCCAGCAGCTTGGATGGGACCCAGTACTTC.

This clonotype was seen a handful of times. The CDR3 sequence: CASSERSGEGRGYTF. Here the CDR3 DNA reads TGTGCCAGCAGTGAACGGTCCGGAGAGGGGAGGGGCTACACCTTC. J is TRBJ1-2 and V is TRBV2; tentative D call: TRBD1 (5 bases). From germline, CDR1 is SNHLY and CDR2 FYNNEI. Trimming stripped 2 bases from V and 8 bases from J, with 18 bases between. The length of the CDR3 is 15 residues.

This clonotype has more than one count but fewer than ten. The chain joins TRBV20-1 to TRBJ1-2; D perhaps matches TRBD1 (6 bases). CDR1 and CDR2 from the germline V gene are DFQATT and SNEGSKA (reference sequence). The CDR3 is 15 residues long. V was trimmed by 0 bases and J by 5 bases, leaving 16 bases between them. CDR3: CSARDQKGGYYGYTF. The CDR3 nucleotides are TGCAGTGCTAGAGATCAGAAGGGGGGTTATTATGGCTACACCTTC.

The rearrangement joins TRBV19 to TRBJ1-1; D ambiguous. Germline CDR1 and CDR2: LNHDA and SQIVND (reference sequence). CDR3 length equals 12 residues. V was clipped by 2 bases and J by 5 bases, with 6 bases between them. CDR3 coding DNA: TGTGCCAGTAGTATAAGGCTTACTGAAGCTTTCTTT. Its translation: CASSIRLTEAFF.

The chain joins TRBV7-9 to TRBJ2-1, with 8 bases fitting TRBD2. The ends lost 0 bases at V and 5 bases at J; junction bases unmatched: 6. CDR1 is SEHNR, CDR2 FQNEAQ, per germline (reference sequence). The length of the CDR3 is 16 residues. In nucleotides, the CDR3 is TGTGCCAGCAGCTTAGCGGGACCCGGGGGGGACAATGAGCAGTTCTTC. Residues: CASSLAGPGGDNEQFF. Based on the CDR3 plus reference TRBV7-9 and TRBJ2-1, the full variable domain is DTGVSQNPRHKITKRGQNVTFRCDPISEHNRLYWYRQTLGQGPEFLTYFQNEAQLEKSRLLSDRFSAERPKGSFSTLEIQRTEQGDSAMYLCASSLAGPGGDNEQFFGPGTRLTVL.

About this clonotype itself: Relative to the germline gene, one junction end is altered; a read error may explain this. This chain links TRBV30 with TRBJ2-3; TRBD2 might be the D (6 bases). This CDR3 has 14 residues. Germline-derived CDR1 and CDR2 are GTSNPN and SVGIG (reference sequence). The CDR3 DNA follows: TGCGGCGGGGATGAGCGGAGGAGCACAGATACGCAGTATTTT. Protein: CGGDERRSTDTQYF.

This clonotype was counted only a few times. J is TRBJ1-2 and V is TRBV12-3 or TRBV12-4, with a possible D match to TRBD1 (6 bases). V lost 1 base, J lost 4 bases, and 13 bases lay in between. This CDR3 region has 15 residues. CDR3 sequence: CASSLVFRGGYGYTF. CDR3 DNA: TGTGCCAGCAGTTTAGTTTTCAGGGGAGGCTATGGCTACACCTTC.

This clonotype was observed a handful of times. This rearrangement joins TRBV24-1 to TRBJ2-5, with D uncertain. From germline, CDR1 is KGHDR and CDR2 SFDVKD. V lost 8 bases and J lost 4, with 10 bases in between. The CDR3 is made up of 12 amino acids. CDR3 region: CATTDTRETQYF. The DNA for the CDR3 is TGTGCCACCACCGATACTCGAGAGACCCAGTACTTC.

V usage is TRBV12-3 or TRBV12-4 and J usage is TRBJ1-2; D is uncertain. V lost 5 bases to trimming and J lost 5 bases, with 12 bases between them. The CDR3 spans 13 residues. The CDR3 loop reads CASSVLTAYGYTF. The CDR3 DNA sequence: TGTGCCAGCAGTGTATTGACGGCTTATGGCTACACCTTC.